One sample yielded the 27 T cell receptor beta chains listed below, sequenced in a study of T cell responses to AZD1222 COVID-19 vaccine. Using immunoSEQ multiplex PCR, the repertoire was profiled, and TCRdb retains in-frame clones only, with some absent. The sample comprises 110,000 or so clones, about 90% of which are singletons, and 6% to 8% rests with the top ten. Source: peripheral blood, taken on day 0 of AZD1222 vaccination. These receptors originate from an adult in good health.

The chain joins TRBV18 to TRBJ2-5; D is undetermined. V lost 3 bases to trimming and J lost 5 bases, with 10 bases between them. Germline CDR1 KGHSH, CDR2 LQKENI. The CDR3 is 13 residues long. CDR3 sequence (DNA): TGTGCCAGCTCACCGCCCCCTGAGGAGACCCAGTACTTC. The encoded protein is CASSPPPEETQYF.

V and J are TRBV19 and TRBJ1-1, with D perhaps matching TRBD1 (6 bases). V was clipped by 5 bases and J by 4 bases, with 11 bases between them. Germline values: CDR1 LNHDA, CDR2 SQIVND (reference sequence). The CDR3 spans 13 residues. Written as DNA, the CDR3 is TGTGCCAGTAGTTTCAGGGGTGGCACTGAAGCTTTCTTT. Its protein product is CASSFRGGTEAFF.

V is TRBV25-1 and J is TRBJ1-1; a possible D gene is TRBD1 (5 bases). The V and J ends lost 2 bases and 4 bases respectively, with 11 bases between them. Germline values: CDR1 MGHDK, CDR2 SYGVNS. The CDR3 spans 14 residues. In DNA form, the CDR3 reads TGTGCCAGCAGTGAAGGTGGGGCACGCACTGAAGCTTTCTTT. It is translated as CASSEGGARTEAFF.

The chain carries TRBV9 and TRBJ1-1, with 8 bases aligning to TRBD1. This CDR3 comprises 14 residues. The ends lost 1 base at V and 2 bases at J; junction bases unmatched: 1. CDR1 is SGDLS and CDR2 is YYNGEE in the germline V gene. CDR3 DNA sequence: TGTGCCAGCAGCGTACAGGGGGCTAACACTGAAGCTTTCTTT. This translates into CASSVQGANTEAFF.

This chain joins TRBV18 and TRBJ1-5; D may be TRBD1 (5 bases). Germline V CDR1 and CDR2: KGHSH, LQKENI. The V gene lost 3 bases and the J gene lost 7 bases, with 10 bases spanning the gap. The CDR3 is 13 amino acids. The chain's CDR3 is CASSPGAGQPQHF. CDR3 nucleotides: TGTGCCAGCTCACCCGGGGCGGGGCAGCCCCAGCATTTT. Looking up the rest from reference TRBV18 and TRBJ1-5 gives the full variable domain: NAGVMQNPRHLVRRRGQEARLRCSPMKGHSHVYWYRQLPEEGLKFMVYLQKENIIDESGMPKERFSAEFPKEGPSILRIQQVVRGDSAAYFCASSPGAGQPQHFGDGTRLSIL.

This rearrangement joins TRBV9 to TRBJ2-3; 7 nucleotides line up with TRBD2. This CDR3 has 13 amino acids. Germline V gene data show CDR1 as SGDLS and CDR2 as YYNGEE. V shed 4 bases and J 10 bases; nucleotides not matched to a gene: 9. The CDR3 DNA sequence: TGTGCCAGCAGCATCCGGACTAGTAACGCGCAGTATTTT. As protein: CASSIRTSNAQYF.

The chain has TRBV14 and TRBJ2-5, with 9 bases lining up with TRBD2. This CDR3 contains 15 residues. CDR1 is SGHDN and CDR2 is FVKESK in the germline V gene. J gave up 2 bases and V 4 bases, and 5 bases lay outside the gene matches. CDR3 amino acids: CASSPRLAVQETQYF. The DNA for the CDR3 is TGTGCCAGCAGCCCGCGACTAGCGGTACAAGAGACCCAGTACTTC.

The V gene is TRBV7-2, the J gene TRBJ2-5, with 9 bases matching TRBD1. CDR1 is SGHTA and CDR2 is FQGNSA in the germline V gene. The CDR3 totals 13 residues. V lost 9 bases and J lost 3; bases outside the gene matches: 5. The CDR3 sequence: CARIRDREETQYF. The CDR3 nucleotides are TGTGCCAGGATAAGGGACAGGGAAGAGACCCAGTACTTC.

This clone was detected once. The chain has TRBV5-3 and TRBJ1-5, with 9 bases fitting TRBD1. TRBV5-3 is classed as an ORF, of uncertain function. After removal of 6 bases from V and 9 bases from J, the junction contained 19 bases not matched to a gene. This CDR3 region has 17 residues. The DNA of the CDR3 is TGTGCCAGAATTCTCCGGGACAGGGCCCCGGAGCAAAGGCCCCAGCATTTT. Encoded protein: CARILRDRAPEQRPQHF.

The V call is TRBV11-2, the J call TRBJ2-4, with D unclear. The CDR3 is made up of 14 amino acids. The germline CDR1 and CDR2 sequences are SGHAT and FQNNGV. Trimming left V 5 bases short and J 5 bases short, with 13 bases between. CDR3 sequence: CASSPFLGENIQYF. The CDR3 DNA follows: TGTGCCAGCAGCCCGTTTCTGGGTGAAAACATTCAGTACTTC.

This sequence joins TRBV6-5 and TRBJ1-2; perhaps TRBD1 as D (6 bases). CDR3 length: 13 residues. The V end lost 6 bases, the J end lost 3 bases, and 11 bases lay between the germline ends. Germline CDR1 MNHEY, CDR2 SVGAGI. CDR3 bases: TGTGCCAGCAGCATCGGGACACACTATGGCTACACCTTC. Translating gives CASSIGTHYGYTF.

The genes are TRBV30 and TRBJ2-3; TRBD1 matches 8 bases. The CDR3 runs to 14 residues. Germline loops: CDR1 GTSNPN, CDR2 SVGIG (reference sequence). V was pared by 1 base and J by 4 bases, with 4 bases of the junction left unmatched. CDR3 sequence reads: CAWSAWTGPDTQYF. In DNA form, the CDR3 reads TGTGCCTGGAGTGCTTGGACAGGGCCAGATACGCAGTATTTT.

This chain connects TRBV6-6 to TRBJ1-6; weak D call: TRBD1 (6 bases). Germline CDR1 MNHNY, CDR2 SVGAGI (reference sequence). The CDR3 spans 14 residues. The germline V and J ends were trimmed by 8 bases and 4 bases, with 12 bases remaining between them. The CDR3 coding sequence is TGTGCCAGCGAACAGGGAGGATATAATTCACCCCTCCACTTT. This codes for CASEQGGYNSPLHF.

The chain recombines TRBV21-1 with TRBJ2-5. TRBV21-1 represents a pseudogene. This CDR3 is built from 15 residues. This CDR3 reads CASSKQASVGETQYF. Written as DNA, the CDR3 is TGTGCCAGCAGCAAACAAGCCTCTGTGGGGGAGACCCAGTACTTC.

The V and J genes are TRBV7-8 and TRBJ1-2; D might be TRBD1 (5 bases). This CDR3 comprises 13 residues. Germline loops: CDR1 SGHVS, CDR2 FQNEAQ. The V and J ends lost 2 bases and 8 bases respectively, with 12 bases between them. CDR3 sequence (DNA): TGTGCCAGCAGCTTATCCGGCAGGGACGGCTACACCTTC. It translates to CASSLSGRDGYTF.

The chain employs TRBV29-1 and TRBJ1-5, with TRBD1 matching 8 bases. V lost 4 bases and J lost 3; bases outside the gene matches: 11. Germline V gene data show CDR1 as SQVTM and CDR2 as ANQGSEA. The CDR3 is 16 amino acids. The CDR3 DNA is TGCAGCGTTGGCACCCAGACAGGGGCCTACAATCAGCCCCAGCATTTT. This encodes CSVGTQTGAYNQPQHF.

The chain joins TRBV6-5 to TRBJ1-1; the D is unclear. The CDR3 spans 15 residues. CDR1 is MNHEY and CDR2 is SVGAGI in the germline V gene. The V and J ends lost 2 bases and 0 bases respectively, with 10 bases between them. This CDR3 reads CASSYRKPMNTEAFF. The DNA for the CDR3 is TGTGCCAGCAGTTACCGCAAGCCCATGAACACTGAAGCTTTCTTT.

The count of this clone is one. The chain combines TRBV5-1 with TRBJ1-2; D not resolved. The CDR3 covers 14 residues. CDR1 and CDR2 (germline): SGHRS, YFSETQ. V was pared by 0 bases and J by 6 bases, with 12 bases between. The CDR3 is CASSLVETRDGYTF. The CDR3 coding sequence is TGCGCCAGCAGCTTGGTAGAGACACGGGATGGCTACACCTTC.

This rearrangement joins TRBV30 to TRBJ1-5; 7 bases fit TRBD1. The CDR3 totals 13 residues. V lost 5 bases to trimming and J lost 7 bases; unmatched junction nucleotides: 8. The germline V gene has CDR1 GTSNPN and CDR2 SVGIG (reference sequence). The CDR3 region has the DNA TGTGCCTGGGCCCAGGGGGGCGGACAGCCCCAGCATTTT. It encodes CAWAQGGGQPQHF.

The J gene is TRBJ2-6, the V gene TRBV18, with D possibly matching TRBD1 (6 bases). This CDR3 contains 17 residues. The ends were cut back, 3 bases at V and 0 bases at J, with 12 bases in the middle. Germline CDR1 and CDR2: KGHSH and LQKENI. DNA for the CDR3: TGTGCCAGCTCACCCCCGGGACACCTCTCTGGGGCCAACGTCCTGACTTTC. It translates to CASSPPGHLSGANVLTF.

The genes are TRBV7-9 and TRBJ1-1; no clear D. CDR3 length equals 14 residues. Germline V CDR1 and CDR2: SEHNR, FQNEAQ (reference sequence). The V gene lost 1 base and the J gene lost 2 bases, with 8 bases spanning the gap. CDR3 sequence reads: CASSLVAGNTEAFF. For the CDR3, the DNA is TGTGCCAGCAGCTTAGTGGCAGGAAACACTGAAGCTTTCTTT.

The rearrangement joins TRBV10-3 to TRBJ1-4; 8 bases align to TRBD1. The germline V gene encodes CDR1 ENHRY and CDR2 SYGVKD. The CDR3 length is 18 residues. With 0 bases clipped from V and 6 bases from J, the junction kept 12 bases outside the gene matches. CDR3 coding DNA: TGTGCCATCAGTGAGTCGAAAGGCGGACAGGGAGTCTATGAAAAACTGTTTTTT. Translation gives CAISESKGGQGVYEKLFF.

This chain joins TRBV5-1 and TRBJ2-7, with TRBD2 identical over 8 bases. With V trimmed by 5 bases and J by 3 bases, 13 bases remained unmatched. Germline values: CDR1 SGHRS, CDR2 YFSETQ. This CDR3 has 16 amino acids. The DNA for the CDR3 is TGCGCCAGCAGAACGGGGGTCGCGGGGGGAGTCTACGAGCAGTACTTC. Its translation is CASRTGVAGGVYEQYF.

V gene TRBV5-1 combines with J gene TRBJ2-7; D uncertain. The CDR3 runs to 12 residues. V lost 3 bases and J lost 0, with 4 bases in between. Per germline, CDR1 SGHRS and CDR2 YFSETQ. The CDR3 nucleotides are TGCGCCAGCAGCTCTAGCTCCTACGAGCAGTACTTC. Translation gives CASSSSSYEQYF.

CDR3 loop: CASSFRYTEAFF. DNA of the CDR3: TGTGCCAGCAGTTTCAGATACACTGAAGCTTTCTTT. The chain combines TRBV12-3 or TRBV12-4 with TRBJ1-1; D is uncertain. V lost 3 bases to trimming and J lost 3 bases, with 5 bases between them. This CDR3 spans 12 amino acids.

CDR3 sequence (DNA): TGTGCCAGCAGCCAAGGGGAAACCTATTCCCCCTATGGCTACACCTTC. This sequence encodes CASSQGETYSPYGYTF. This chain links TRBV4-2 with TRBJ1-2; unclear D gene. This CDR3 is built from 16 residues. V was shortened by 1 base and J by 4 bases, with 16 bases between the two germline ends. Germline V gives CDR1 LGHNA, CDR2 YNFKEQ.

The genes are TRBV30 and TRBJ2-1, with 15 bases lining up with TRBD2. V dropped 5 bases and J dropped 7; count of bases not matched to a gene: 3. The CDR3 extends over 14 amino acids. Germline V CDR1 and CDR2: GTSNPN, SVGIG (reference sequence). CDR3: CAWGLAGGWNEQFF. For the CDR3, the DNA is TGTGCCTGGGGACTAGCGGGGGGGTGGAATGAGCAGTTCTTC. The complete variable domain, with remaining parts taken from reference TRBV30 and TRBJ2-1, reads SQTIHQWPATLVQPVGSPLSLECTVEGTSNPNLYWYRQAAGRGLQLLFYSVGIGQISSEVPQNLSASRPQDRQFILSSKKLLLSDSGFYLCAWGLAGGWNEQFFGPGTRLTVL.